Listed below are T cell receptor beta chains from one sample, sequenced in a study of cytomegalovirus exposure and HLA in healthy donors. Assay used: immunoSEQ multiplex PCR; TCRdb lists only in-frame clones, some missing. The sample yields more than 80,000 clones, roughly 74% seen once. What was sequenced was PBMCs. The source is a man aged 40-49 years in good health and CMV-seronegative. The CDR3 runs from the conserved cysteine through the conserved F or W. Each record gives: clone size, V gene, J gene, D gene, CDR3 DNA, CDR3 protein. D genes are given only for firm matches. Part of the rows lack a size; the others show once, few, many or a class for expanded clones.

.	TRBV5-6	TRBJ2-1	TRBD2	TGTGCCAGCAGCTTGGTGTTATCTAGCGGCTACAATGAGCAGTTCTTC	CASSLVLSSGYNEQFF
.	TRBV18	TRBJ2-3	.	TGTGCCAGCTCACCTGGGGGCGGCACAGATACGCAGTATTTT	CASSPGGGTDTQYF
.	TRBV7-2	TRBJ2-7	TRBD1	TGTGCCAGCAGCTTAGACACAGGGGCCTCCTACGAGCAGTACTTC	CASSLDTGASYEQYF
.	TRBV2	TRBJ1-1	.	TGTGCCAGCAGTGAATTTATTACACAGGGTAGGACTGAAGCTTTCTTT	CASSEFITQGRTEAFF
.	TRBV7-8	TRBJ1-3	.	TGTGCCAGCAGCTTCAATTTAGCAGGGGCGACCTCTGGAAACACCATATATTTT	CASSFNLAGATSGNTIYF
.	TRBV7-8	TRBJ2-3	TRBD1	TGTGCCAGCAGCTTAAGCCGGGACAGGGTGGCAGATACGCAGTATTTT	CASSLSRDRVADTQYF
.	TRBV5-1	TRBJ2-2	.	TGCGCCAGCAGCTTGACAGGGTCGACGAACACCGGGGAGCTGTTTTTT	CASSLTGSTNTGELFF
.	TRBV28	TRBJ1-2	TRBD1	TGTGCCAGCAGTCTCCGACAGGGAAATGGCTACACCTTC	CASSLRQGNGYTF
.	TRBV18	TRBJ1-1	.	TGTGCCAGCTCACCTACAGCGAACACTGAAGCTTTCTTT	CASSPTANTEAFF
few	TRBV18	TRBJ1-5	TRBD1	TGTGCCAGCTCCACCGTGGGACAGGGAGGCCAGCCCCAGCATTTT	CASSTVGQGGQPQHF